The 2 T cell receptor beta chains presented below share a single source sample, sequenced in a study of cytomegalovirus exposure and HLA in healthy donors. A multiplex PCR was run with 60 Vbeta primers and 13 Jbeta primers. Generated by immunoSEQ multiplex PCR, the TCRdb table keeps only in-frame clones and is missing some. The profile covers about 130,000 clones, with around two thirds appearing a single time and 3.5% to 5% taken by the ten largest. Sequencing was done on a sample of PBMCs. Receptors originate from a man aged 18 to 30 in good health and CMV-seropositive.

The V and J genes are TRBV2 and TRBJ2-7; TRBD1 matches 7 bases. Germline V gene data show CDR1 as SNHLY and CDR2 as FYNNEI. With 6 bases clipped from V and 2 bases from J, the junction kept 10 bases outside the gene matches. The length of the CDR3 is 15 residues. The CDR3 here is CASRETGFPTYEQYF. CDR3 coding DNA: TGTGCCAGCAGAGAGACAGGGTTCCCAACCTACGAGCAGTACTTC.

This clone was seen only once. The rearrangement links TRBV4-1 to TRBJ2-7; 7 bases match TRBD2. This CDR3 contains 14 residues. CDR1 and CDR2 from the germline V gene are MGHRA and YSYEKL. After removal of 1 base from V and 1 base from J, the junction contained 1 base not matched to a gene. The CDR3: CASSQAGGSYEQYF. The CDR3 DNA is TGCGCCAGCAGCCAAGCGGGGGGATCCTACGAGCAGTACTTC.